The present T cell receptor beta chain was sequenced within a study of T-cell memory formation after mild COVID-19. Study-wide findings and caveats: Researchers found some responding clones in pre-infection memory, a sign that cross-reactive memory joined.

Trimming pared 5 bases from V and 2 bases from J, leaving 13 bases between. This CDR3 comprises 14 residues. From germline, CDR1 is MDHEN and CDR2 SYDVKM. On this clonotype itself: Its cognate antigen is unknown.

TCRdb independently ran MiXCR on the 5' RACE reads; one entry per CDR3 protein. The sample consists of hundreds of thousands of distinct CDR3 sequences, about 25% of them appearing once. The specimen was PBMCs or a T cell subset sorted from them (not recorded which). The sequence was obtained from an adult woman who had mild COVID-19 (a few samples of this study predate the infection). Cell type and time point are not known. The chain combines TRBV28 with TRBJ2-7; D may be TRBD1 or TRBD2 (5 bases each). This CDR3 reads CASSHRWGPYEQYF. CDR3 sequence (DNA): TGTGCCAGCAGTCACCGGTGGGGACCCTACGAGCAGTACTTC.